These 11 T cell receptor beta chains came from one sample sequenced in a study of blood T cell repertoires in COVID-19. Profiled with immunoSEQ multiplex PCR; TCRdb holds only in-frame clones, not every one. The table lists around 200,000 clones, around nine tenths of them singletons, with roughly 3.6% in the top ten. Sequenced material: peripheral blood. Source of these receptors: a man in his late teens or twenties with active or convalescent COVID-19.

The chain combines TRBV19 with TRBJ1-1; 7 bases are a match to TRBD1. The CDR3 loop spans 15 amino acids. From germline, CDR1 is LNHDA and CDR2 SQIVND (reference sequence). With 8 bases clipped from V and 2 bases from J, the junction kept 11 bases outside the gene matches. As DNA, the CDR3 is TGTGCCAGTTGCCATCGCGGGACAGCCAACACTGAAGCTTTCTTT. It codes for CASCHRGTANTEAFF.

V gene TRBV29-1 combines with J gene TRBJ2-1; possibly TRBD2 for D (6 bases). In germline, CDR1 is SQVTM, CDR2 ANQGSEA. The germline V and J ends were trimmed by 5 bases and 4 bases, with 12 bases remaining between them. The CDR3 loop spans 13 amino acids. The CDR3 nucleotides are TGCAGCGTTCCCGGGACTCTATACAATGAGCAGTTCTTC. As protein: CSVPGTLYNEQFF.

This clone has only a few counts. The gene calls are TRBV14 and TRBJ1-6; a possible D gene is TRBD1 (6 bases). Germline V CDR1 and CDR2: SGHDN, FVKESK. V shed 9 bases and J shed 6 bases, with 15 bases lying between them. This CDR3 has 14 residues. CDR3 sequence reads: CASNGQSANSPLHF. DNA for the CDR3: TGTGCCAGTAACGGACAGTCTGCTAATTCACCCCTCCACTTT.

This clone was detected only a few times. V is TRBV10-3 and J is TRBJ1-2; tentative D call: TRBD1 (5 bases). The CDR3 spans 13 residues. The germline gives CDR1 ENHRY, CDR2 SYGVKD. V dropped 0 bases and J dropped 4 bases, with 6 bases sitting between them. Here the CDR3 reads CAISESTAYGYTF. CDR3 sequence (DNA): TGTGCCATCAGTGAGTCGACAGCCTATGGCTACACCTTC.

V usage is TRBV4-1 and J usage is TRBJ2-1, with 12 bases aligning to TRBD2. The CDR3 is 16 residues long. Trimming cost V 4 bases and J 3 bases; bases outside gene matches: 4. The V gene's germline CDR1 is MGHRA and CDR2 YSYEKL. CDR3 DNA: TGCGCCAGCAGCCGGGAGACTAGCGGGGGCTACAATGAGCAGTTCTTC. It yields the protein CASSRETSGGYNEQFF.

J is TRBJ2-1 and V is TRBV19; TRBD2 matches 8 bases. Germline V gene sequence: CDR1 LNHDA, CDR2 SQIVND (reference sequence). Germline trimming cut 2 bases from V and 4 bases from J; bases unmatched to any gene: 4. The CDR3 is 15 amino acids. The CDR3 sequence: CASSIKAGVYNEQFF. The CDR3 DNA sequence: TGTGCCAGTAGTATAAAAGCGGGGGTTTACAATGAGCAGTTCTTC.

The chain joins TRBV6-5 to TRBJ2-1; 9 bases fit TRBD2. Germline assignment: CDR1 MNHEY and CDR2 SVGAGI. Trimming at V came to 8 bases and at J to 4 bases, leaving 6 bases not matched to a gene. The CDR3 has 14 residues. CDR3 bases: TGTGCCAGCGTCTTAAGCGGGGGGTACAATGAGCAGTTCTTC. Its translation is CASVLSGGYNEQFF.

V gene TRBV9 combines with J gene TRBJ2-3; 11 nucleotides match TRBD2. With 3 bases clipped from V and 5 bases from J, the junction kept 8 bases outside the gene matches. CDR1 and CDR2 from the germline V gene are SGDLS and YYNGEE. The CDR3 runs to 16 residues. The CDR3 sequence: CASSGRSGRALDTQYF. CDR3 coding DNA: TGTGCCAGCAGCGGCCGTAGCGGGAGGGCCTTAGATACGCAGTATTTT.

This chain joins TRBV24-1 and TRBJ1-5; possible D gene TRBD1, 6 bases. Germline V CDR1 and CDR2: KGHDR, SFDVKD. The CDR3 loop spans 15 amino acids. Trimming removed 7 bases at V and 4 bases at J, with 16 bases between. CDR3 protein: CATSPRGGGNQPQHF. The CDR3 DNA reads TGTGCCACCAGCCCCCGAGGGGGTGGAAATCAGCCCCAGCATTTT.

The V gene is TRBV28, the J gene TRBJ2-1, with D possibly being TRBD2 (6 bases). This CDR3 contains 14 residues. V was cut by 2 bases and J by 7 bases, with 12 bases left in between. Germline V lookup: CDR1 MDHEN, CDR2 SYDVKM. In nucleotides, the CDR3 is TGTGCCAGCAGTTTACGGGACTCTACGAATGAGCAGTTCTTC. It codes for CASSLRDSTNEQFF. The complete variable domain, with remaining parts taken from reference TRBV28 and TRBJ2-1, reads DVKVTQSSRYLVKRTGEKVFLECVQDMDHENMFWYRQDPGLGLRLIYFSYDVKMKEKGDIPEGYSVSREKKERFSLILESASTNQTSMYLCASSLRDSTNEQFFGPGTRLTVL.

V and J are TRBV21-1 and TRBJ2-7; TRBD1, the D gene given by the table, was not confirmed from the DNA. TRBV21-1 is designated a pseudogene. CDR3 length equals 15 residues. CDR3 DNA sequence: TGTGCCAGCAGCAACCTAGGACAGGGGGCGAGAGAGCAGTACTTC. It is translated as CASSNLGQGAREQYF.